This T cell receptor (beta chain) was found in a study of CD8 T cells in ankylosing spondylitis. There are many counts of this clonotype. Its antigen is currently unknown. Study-level points and caveats: Characteristic, it appeared, of ankylosing spondylitis blood was a TCR beta motif of fewer than 10 highly homologous variants. Reportedly, matched ankylosing spondylitis synovial fluid was significantly enriched for disease-linked clones.

Germline V gene data show CDR1 as MNHEY and CDR2 as SVGAGI. The CDR3 is 14 amino acids. V lost 4 bases to trimming and J lost 3 bases; unmatched junction nucleotides: 5. Making use of molecular barcodes, quantitative 5'-RACE generated TCR beta libraries. TCRdb passed the 5' RACE reads through MiXCR, listing each CDR3 protein once. The sample gives about 52,000 distinct CDR3 sequences, 6.5% to 9% of which show up once; over 7% is in the top ten. Specimen: blood, either unsorted or a sorted T cell fraction (not recorded which). The V call is TRBV6-5, the J call TRBJ1-1; 7 bases align to TRBD1. The sequence was collected from a female donor with ankylosing spondylitis or in good health (not recorded which). The CDR3 is CASSSTGLDTEAFF. As DNA, the CDR3 is TGTGCCAGCAGTTCGACAGGGTTAGACACTGAAGCTTTCTTT.